The clone carrying this TCR beta chain was detected only a few times. Its target is not known. The data derive from a study of early stage breast cancer tumors. Study summary: About 70% of the 16 invasive tumors were ER+, PR+ and HER2-.

Profiled with immunoSEQ multiplex PCR; TCRdb holds only in-frame clones, not every one. The table shows about 70,000 clones, with approximately 80% occurring only once. Whole-study findings and limits: Compared with adjacent normal breast, tumors showed about 2.5-fold denser, more clonal T cells.

The CDR3 length is 13 residues. The V and J ends lost 3 bases and 3 bases respectively, with 9 bases between them. Germline-derived CDR1 and CDR2 are WNHNN and SYGVQD (reference sequence). The TCR sequence derives from a person aged 40 to 50 with breast cancer. Source material: blood. This chain connects TRBV10-1 to TRBJ2-7; D unclear. The CDR3 sequence is CASSERVGYEQYF. As DNA, the CDR3 is TGCGCCAGCAGTGAAAGGGTCGGCTACGAGCAGTACTTC.